A selection of T cell receptor beta chains follows, all from one sample in a study of cytomegalovirus exposure and HLA in healthy donors. Sequenced by immunoSEQ multiplex PCR; TCRdb stores in-frame clones only, minus some. The sample yields 98,000 or so clones, roughly 79% seen once. The sample taken for sequencing was PBMCs. These receptors all stem from a man aged 55-75 years in good health and CMV-seropositive. The CDR3 runs from the conserved cysteine through the conserved F or W. A D gene is named only where the DNA matches it firmly. Rows give clone size only sometimes, using once, few, many, or a class for an expanded clone.

clone_size: once; v_call: TRBV6-1; j_call: TRBJ1-5; d_call: NA; cdr3_aa: CASSEGGGNQPQHF; cdr3_nt: TGTGCCAGCAGTGAAGGCGGGGGAAATCAGCCCCAGCATTTT
clone_size: NA; v_call: TRBV6-6; j_call: TRBJ2-7; d_call: TRBD1; cdr3_aa: CASSSRDRGSYEQYF; cdr3_nt: TGTGCCAGCAGTTCCCGGGACAGGGGATCCTACGAGCAGTACTTC
clone_size: NA; v_call: TRBV13; j_call: TRBJ1-5; d_call: TRBD1; cdr3_aa: CASTLGGTGGQPQHF; cdr3_nt: TGTGCCAGCACCCTCGGAGGGACAGGGGGACAGCCCCAGCATTTT
clone_size: few; v_call: TRBV6-6; j_call: TRBJ1-5; d_call: TRBD1; cdr3_aa: CASTTRTGQPQHF; cdr3_nt: TGTGCCAGCACAACGAGGACAGGGCAGCCCCAGCATTTT
clone_size: NA; v_call: TRBV27; j_call: TRBJ2-7; d_call: NA; cdr3_aa: CASSFRGPGEQYF; cdr3_nt: TGTGCCAGCAGTTTCAGGGGCCCCGGCGAGCAGTACTTC
clone_size: few; v_call: TRBV7-3; j_call: TRBJ2-7; d_call: NA; cdr3_aa: CASTPRDGHEQYF; cdr3_nt: TGTGCCAGCACCCCGAGGGATGGCCACGAGCAGTACTTC
clone_size: NA; v_call: TRBV4-3; j_call: TRBJ2-1; d_call: TRBD1; cdr3_aa: CASSQDRAGGFYEQFF; cdr3_nt: TGCGCCAGCAGCCAAGATCGGGCAGGGGGCTTCTATGAGCAGTTCTTC
clone_size: NA; v_call: TRBV9; j_call: TRBJ2-2; d_call: NA; cdr3_aa: CASSDPNGGELFF; cdr3_nt: TGTGCCAGCAGCGACCCCAACGGCGGGGAGCTGTTTTTT
clone_size: NA; v_call: TRBV18; j_call: TRBJ2-1; d_call: NA; cdr3_aa: CASSPPLGGVYNEQFF; cdr3_nt: TGTGCCAGCTCACCACCCCTCGGGGGAGTCTACAATGAGCAGTTCTTC
clone_size: once; v_call: TRBV21-1; j_call: TRBJ2-3; d_call: NA; cdr3_aa: CASSKRGLVADTQYF; cdr3_nt: TGTGCCAGCAGCAAAAGGGGACTGGTGGCAGATACGCAGTATTTT
clone_size: NA; v_call: TRBV6-5; j_call: TRBJ2-1; d_call: NA; cdr3_aa: CASSYQSYNEQFF; cdr3_nt: TGTGCCAGCAGTTATCAATCCTACAATGAGCAGTTCTTC
clone_size: NA; v_call: TRBV10-3; j_call: TRBJ1-2; d_call: NA; cdr3_aa: CAISELTARGGYTF; cdr3_nt: TGTGCCATCAGTGAGCTGACGGCTCGCGGCGGCTACACCTTC
clone_size: NA; v_call: TRBV7-9; j_call: TRBJ1-1; d_call: NA; cdr3_aa: CASKSGGGGEAFF; cdr3_nt: TGTGCCAGCAAAAGCGGGGGAGGGGGGGAAGCTTTCTTT
clone_size: many; v_call: TRBV19; j_call: TRBJ1-5; d_call: NA; cdr3_aa: CASKGGLFQPQHF; cdr3_nt: TGTGCCAGTAAGGGGGGACTATTTCAGCCCCAGCATTTT
clone_size: NA; v_call: TRBV18; j_call: TRBJ2-5; d_call: NA; cdr3_aa: CASSLPGAQETQYF; cdr3_nt: TGTGCCAGCTCACTTCCGGGAGCCCAAGAGACCCAGTACTTC
clone_size: NA; v_call: TRBV7-9; j_call: TRBJ2-5; d_call: NA; cdr3_aa: CSSSFTIETQYF; cdr3_nt: TGTTCCAGCAGCTTTACTATAGAGACCCAGTACTTC
clone_size: NA; v_call: TRBV7-3; j_call: TRBJ1-6; d_call: NA; cdr3_aa: CASSFQGSNSPLHF; cdr3_nt: TGTGCCAGCAGCTTTCAGGGTAGTAATTCACCCCTCCACTTT
clone_size: NA; v_call: TRBV11-2; j_call: TRBJ2-7; d_call: NA; cdr3_aa: CASSSPDLQGSRHEQYF; cdr3_nt: TGTGCCAGCAGCTCACCCGACCTCCAGGGTTCCCGCCACGAGCAGTACTTC
clone_size: NA; v_call: TRBV2; j_call: TRBJ2-1; d_call: TRBD2; cdr3_aa: CASRHRSGGAGNNEQFF; cdr3_nt: TGTGCCAGCAGACACCGTAGCGGGGGGGCGGGTAACAATGAGCAGTTCTTC
clone_size: NA; v_call: TRBV6-5; j_call: TRBJ2-7; d_call: NA; cdr3_aa: CASSYRGTTSHEQYF; cdr3_nt: TGTGCCAGCAGTTATAGGGGTACGACCTCCCACGAGCAGTACTTC
clone_size: NA; v_call: TRBV11-2; j_call: TRBJ1-2; d_call: NA; cdr3_aa: CASSLAWGDGYTF; cdr3_nt: TGTGCCAGCAGCTTAGCGTGGGGGGACGGCTACACCTTC
clone_size: few; v_call: TRBV6-6; j_call: TRBJ1-2; d_call: NA; cdr3_aa: CASSPGTNYGYTF; cdr3_nt: TGTGCCAGCAGTCCCGGGACAAACTATGGCTACACCTTC
clone_size: NA; v_call: TRBV19; j_call: TRBJ1-1; d_call: NA; cdr3_aa: CASSIGWGRNTEAFF; cdr3_nt: TGTGCCAGTAGTATTGGGTGGGGCAGGAACACTGAAGCTTTCTTT
clone_size: NA; v_call: TRBV5-6; j_call: TRBJ1-1; d_call: NA; cdr3_aa: CASSLGQLMNTEAFF; cdr3_nt: TGTGCCAGCAGCCTCGGACAGCTCATGAACACTGAAGCTTTCTTT
clone_size: NA; v_call: TRBV5-4; j_call: TRBJ2-7; d_call: TRBD1; cdr3_aa: CASSLGDRAYEQYF; cdr3_nt: TGTGCCAGCAGCTTGGGGGACAGAGCCTACGAGCAGTACTTC
clone_size: NA; v_call: TRBV11-2; j_call: TRBJ2-1; d_call: TRBD2; cdr3_aa: CASRGLAGRGAIEQFF; cdr3_nt: TGTGCCAGCAGAGGACTAGCGGGGCGGGGGGCGATTGAGCAGTTCTTC
clone_size: NA; v_call: TRBV9; j_call: TRBJ1-6; d_call: NA; cdr3_aa: CASSVEGGNSPLHF; cdr3_nt: TGTGCCAGCAGCGTAGAAGGGGGTAATTCACCCCTCCACTTT
clone_size: NA; v_call: TRBV5-1; j_call: TRBJ2-2; d_call: NA; cdr3_aa: CASYFTEREFANTGELFF; cdr3_nt: TGCGCCAGCTACTTCACCGAAAGGGAGTTCGCGAACACCGGGGAGCTGTTTTTT
clone_size: NA; v_call: TRBV6-4; j_call: TRBJ2-7; d_call: NA; cdr3_aa: CASSDRGRYEQYF; cdr3_nt: TGTGCCAGCAGTGACAGGGGGAGATACGAGCAGTACTTC